Each of the 21 T cell receptor beta chains below was sequenced from the same sample in a study of beta chain features in type 1 diabetes. Every isolated RNA sample was fully reverse transcribed, so sequencing captured expressed TCRB transcripts. Using immunoSEQ multiplex PCR, the repertoire was profiled, and TCRdb retains in-frame clones only, with some absent. The sample gives 400,000 to 450,000 clones, approximately 14% of which show up once; less than 0.04% is in the top ten. Specimen: naive CD4+ T cells from blood. All receptors come from a young man in good health.

This clone showed up just a few times. V gene TRBV7-9 combines with J gene TRBJ2-5; D remains unclear. CDR3 length equals 13 residues. Trimming shortened V by 6 bases and J by 4 bases, and 12 bases separated the two germline ends. Germline assignment: CDR1 SEHNR and CDR2 FQNEAQ (reference sequence). CDR3 DNA: TGTGCCAGCAGACATGGAGTGTTAGAGACCCAGTACTTC. This translates into CASRHGVLETQYF.

The chain recombines TRBV29-1 with TRBJ2-3; 9 bases fit TRBD2. The CDR3 consists of 13 residues. Unmatched junction bases numbered 2, after V lost 3 bases and J lost 4 bases. Germline loops: CDR1 SQVTM, CDR2 ANQGSEA. CDR3 region: CSVEGLASDTQYF. As DNA, the CDR3 is TGCAGCGTTGAGGGACTAGCTTCAGATACGCAGTATTTT.

This clone was detected a few times. V and J are TRBV7-9 and TRBJ1-2, with 8 bases aligning to TRBD1. The germline V gene has CDR1 SEHNR and CDR2 FQNEAQ (reference sequence). The CDR3 is made up of 16 amino acids. The ends lost 5 bases at V and 3 bases at J; junction bases unmatched: 11. The DNA for the CDR3 is TGTGCCAGCAGCCCGACAGGGGCGTTTAGGGACTATGGCTACACCTTC. Residues: CASSPTGAFRDYGYTF.

This clone appeared a few times. The chain couples TRBV6-1 to TRBJ2-3; D gene unclear. This CDR3 contains 14 residues. Trimming cost V 1 base and J 5 bases, with 10 bases left between them. Germline values: CDR1 MNHNS, CDR2 SASEGT. The CDR3 DNA reads as TGTGCCAGCAGTGAAGACAGCCGGCTAGATACGCAGTATTTT. This codes for CASSEDSRLDTQYF.

This rearrangement joins TRBV14 to TRBJ2-5; unclear D gene. Trimming took 2 bases from V and 7 from J, leaving 11 bases between them. Germline V gene sequence: CDR1 SGHDN, CDR2 FVKESK. The CDR3 is made up of 13 amino acids. CDR3 DNA sequence: TGTGCCAGCAGCCAAAAACCCCTCGGGACCCAGTACTTC. Amino acids: CASSQKPLGTQYF.

This clone came up a few times. V and J are TRBV7-2 and TRBJ2-1, with 7 bases lining up with TRBD2. V shed 2 bases, J shed 3 bases, and the junction held 4 bases outside the gene matches. This CDR3 is built from 15 residues. CDR1 and CDR2 (germline): SGHTA, FQGNSA. CDR3 in DNA: TGTGCCAGCAGCTTATCGGGCGGGGGCTACAATGAGCAGTTCTTC. Amino acids: CASSLSGGGYNEQFF.

This clone occurred a few times. Other DNA sequences in this sample translate to the same CDR3. The CDR3 is CASSESGRGSTDTQYF. Written as DNA, the CDR3 is TGTGCCAGCAGTGAATCCGGCAGGGGTAGCACAGATACGCAGTATTTT. The chain combines TRBV25-1 with TRBJ2-3, with D perhaps TRBD1 (6 bases). Deletions cut 1 base from V and 0 bases from J, with 11 bases between. Germline CDR1 and CDR2: MGHDK and SYGVNS. The length of the CDR3 is 16 residues.

This clone showed up just a few times. The same CDR3 can be traced to other DNA sequences in this sample. The chain combines TRBV18 with TRBJ2-1; 15 bases are a match to TRBD2. Germline trimming cut 3 bases from V and 6 bases from J; bases unmatched to any gene: 0. The CDR3 consists of 15 residues. Germline V gives CDR1 KGHSH, CDR2 LQKENI. CDR3 in DNA: TGTGCCAGCTCACCGGGACTAGCGGGAGGCAATGAGCAGTTCTTC. This encodes CASSPGLAGGNEQFF.

This chain links TRBV5-4 with TRBJ2-1; no firm D call. This CDR3 comprises 17 residues. Germline V gene data show CDR1 as SGHNT and CDR2 as YYREEE (reference sequence). V was pared by 1 base and J by 0 bases, with 14 bases between. The CDR3 region is CASSLNPGRSSYNEQFF. As DNA, the CDR3 is TGTGCCAGCAGCTTGAATCCAGGACGGAGCTCCTACAATGAGCAGTTCTTC.

A remark on this clone: At the DNA level, this CDR3 is encoded by other sequences in the same sample as well. Here the CDR3 DNA reads TGCAGTGCTAGAGATAATGGCTACACCTTC. Protein product: CSARDNGYTF. The chain couples TRBV20-1 to TRBJ1-2; no definite D call. CDR1 and CDR2 (germline): DFQATT, SNEGSKA (reference sequence). V lost 0 bases to trimming and J lost 6 bases, with 2 bases between them. This CDR3 spans 10 amino acids.

This clone occurred a few times. This chain joins TRBV4-3 and TRBJ2-1, with D maybe TRBD2 (5 bases). This CDR3 has 13 residues. CDR1 and CDR2 (germline): LGHNA, YSLEER. V was trimmed by 0 bases and J by 12 bases, leaving 12 bases between them. DNA of the CDR3: TGCGCCAGCAGCCAAGATGAGACGGGGAGGCAGTTCTTC. It is translated as CASSQDETGRQFF.

The gene calls are TRBV7-9 and TRBJ1-2, with 8 nucleotides matching TRBD1. The CDR3 extends over 14 amino acids. J was trimmed by 3 bases and V by 5 bases; bases with no gene match: 5. Germline CDR1 SEHNR, CDR2 FQNEAQ (reference sequence). CDR3 region: CASSASGGDYGYTF. In nucleotides, the CDR3 is TGTGCCAGCAGCGCCTCAGGGGGCGACTATGGCTACACCTTC.

This chain uses TRBV18 with TRBJ1-1; 7 bases align to TRBD1. The CDR3 runs 14 residues. The ends lost 3 bases at V and 0 bases at J; junction bases unmatched: 1. CDR1 and CDR2 from the germline V gene are KGHSH and LQKENI. The CDR3 here is CASSPTGMNTEAFF. CDR3 bases: TGTGCCAGCTCACCGACAGGGATGAACACTGAAGCTTTCTTT.

This clone was detected a few times. This chain connects TRBV2 to TRBJ1-2; D might be TRBD1 (6 bases). The CDR3 runs to 14 residues. The germline V gene encodes CDR1 SNHLY and CDR2 FYNNEI. Trimming left V 6 bases short and J 2 bases short, with 13 bases between. The CDR3 protein is CASRERQANYGYTF. In nucleotides, the CDR3 is TGTGCCAGCAGGGAGAGACAGGCGAACTATGGCTACACCTTC.

This clone has more than one count but fewer than ten. CDR3 DNA sequence: TGCGCCAGCAGCTTGGATGCTTTGGCGAAAAACATTCAGTACTTC. Amino acid sequence: CASSLDALAKNIQYF. The chain carries TRBV5-1 and TRBJ2-4; the D is unclear. V shed 0 bases and J shed 4 bases, with 11 bases lying between them. CDR1 and CDR2 (germline): SGHRS, YFSETQ. The CDR3 is 15 amino acids. Supplemented by reference TRBV5-1 and TRBJ2-4, the full variable domain reads KAGVTQTPRYLIKTRGQQVTLSCSPISGHRSVSWYQQTPGQGLQFLFEYFSETQRNKGNFPGRFSGRQFSNSRSEMNVSTLELGDSALYLCASSLDALAKNIQYFGAGTRLSVL.

Ten or more counts support this clone. This chain joins TRBV29-1 and TRBJ2-2; no clear D gene. V was cut by 2 bases and J by 6 bases, with 13 bases left in between. CDR1 is SQVTM and CDR2 is ANQGSEA in the germline V gene. The CDR3 covers 14 residues. CDR3 sequence: CSVEFGRAAGELFF. CDR3 coding DNA: TGCAGCGTTGAATTTGGACGGGCGGCCGGGGAGCTGTTTTTT.

This CDR3 reads CASSTTSGRSTDTQYF. The CDR3 nucleotides are TGTGCCAGCAGCACGACTAGCGGGAGGTCCACAGATACGCAGTATTTT. The chain is built from TRBV7-2 and TRBJ2-3; 13 nucleotides line up with TRBD2. V lost 5 bases and J lost 2; bases outside the gene matches: 4. The CDR3 has 16 amino acids. The germline V gene encodes CDR1 SGHTA and CDR2 FQGNSA.

This clone was seen more than once but under ten times. The rearrangement links TRBV4-1 to TRBJ2-7; maybe TRBD1 (6 bases). The germline CDR1 and CDR2 sequences are MGHRA and YSYEKL. V lost 0 bases and J lost 2, with 8 bases in between. The CDR3 extends over 14 amino acids. The CDR3 DNA is TGCGCCAGCAGCCAAGATACAGGGCCCTACGAGCAGTACTTC. Protein product: CASSQDTGPYEQYF.

This rearrangement joins TRBV6-5 to TRBJ2-3; 8 nucleotides agree with TRBD2. Unmatched junction bases numbered 10, after V lost 8 bases and J lost 3 bases. Germline loops: CDR1 MNHEY, CDR2 SVGAGI. The CDR3 runs to 15 residues. CDR3 bases: TGTGCCAGCCAACGGGGGGGCGGAGGAACAGATACGCAGTATTTT. Translating gives CASQRGGGGTDTQYF.

This clone showed up just a few times. This sequence joins TRBV9 and TRBJ2-3, with no clear D. The CDR3 runs to 14 residues. CDR1 SGDLS and CDR2 YYNGEE come from the germline V gene. V was trimmed by 1 base and J by 0 bases, leaving 6 bases between them. The CDR3 region has the DNA TGTGCCAGCAGCGTATATGAGAGCACAGATACGCAGTATTTT. This gives the protein CASSVYESTDTQYF.

This clone was found a few times. This chain's CDR3 is CASSQEWQGGGELFF. DNA for the CDR3: TGCGCCAGCAGCCAAGAGTGGCAGGGCGGCGGGGAGCTGTTTTTT. The V and J genes are TRBV4-1 and TRBJ2-2, with D possibly TRBD1 on 5 matching bases. Germline V CDR1 and CDR2: MGHRA, YSYEKL. The CDR3 sequence is 15 residues long. V was trimmed by 0 bases and J by 7 bases, leaving 12 bases between them.